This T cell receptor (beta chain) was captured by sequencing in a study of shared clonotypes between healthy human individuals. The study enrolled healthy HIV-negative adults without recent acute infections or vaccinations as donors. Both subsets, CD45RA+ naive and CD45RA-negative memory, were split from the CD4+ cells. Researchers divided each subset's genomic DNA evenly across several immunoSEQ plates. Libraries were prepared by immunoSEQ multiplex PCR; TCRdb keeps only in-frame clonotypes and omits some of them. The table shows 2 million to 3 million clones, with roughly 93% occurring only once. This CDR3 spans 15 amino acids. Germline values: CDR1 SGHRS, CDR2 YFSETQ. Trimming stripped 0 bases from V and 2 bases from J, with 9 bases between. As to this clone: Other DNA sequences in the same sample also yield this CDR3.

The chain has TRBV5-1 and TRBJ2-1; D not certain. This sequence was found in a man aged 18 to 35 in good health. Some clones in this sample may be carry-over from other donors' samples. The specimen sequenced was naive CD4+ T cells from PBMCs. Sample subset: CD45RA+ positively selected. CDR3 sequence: CASSLGGTTYNEQFF. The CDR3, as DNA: TGCGCCAGCAGCTTGGGTGGCACTACCTACAATGAGCAGTTCTTC.